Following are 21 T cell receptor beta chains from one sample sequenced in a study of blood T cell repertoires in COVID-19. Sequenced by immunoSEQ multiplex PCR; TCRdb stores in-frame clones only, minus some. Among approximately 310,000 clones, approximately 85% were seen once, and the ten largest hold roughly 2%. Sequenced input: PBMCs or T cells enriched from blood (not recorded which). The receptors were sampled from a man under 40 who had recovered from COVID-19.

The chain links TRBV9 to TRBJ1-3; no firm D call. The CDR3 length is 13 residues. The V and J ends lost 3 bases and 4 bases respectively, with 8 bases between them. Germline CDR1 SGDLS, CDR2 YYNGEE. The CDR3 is CASSGLVGNTIYF. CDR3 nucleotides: TGTGCCAGCAGCGGGCTAGTGGGAAACACCATATATTTT.

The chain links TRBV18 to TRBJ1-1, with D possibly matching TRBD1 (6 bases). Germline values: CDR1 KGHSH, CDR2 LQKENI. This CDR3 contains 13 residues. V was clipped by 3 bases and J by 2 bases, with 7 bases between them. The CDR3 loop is CASSPGHNTEAFF. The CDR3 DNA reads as TGTGCCAGCTCACCGGGACATAACACTGAAGCTTTCTTT.

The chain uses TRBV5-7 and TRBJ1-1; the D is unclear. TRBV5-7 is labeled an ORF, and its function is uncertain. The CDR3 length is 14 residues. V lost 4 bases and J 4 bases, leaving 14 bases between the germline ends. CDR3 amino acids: CASSPPWAGTEAFF. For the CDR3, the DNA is TGTGCCAGCAGCCCCCCTTGGGCGGGCACTGAAGCTTTCTTT.

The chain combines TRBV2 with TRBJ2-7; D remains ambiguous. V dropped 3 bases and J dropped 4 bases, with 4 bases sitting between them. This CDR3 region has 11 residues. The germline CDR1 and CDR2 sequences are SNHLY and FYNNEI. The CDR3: CASSDVYEQYF. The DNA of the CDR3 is TGTGCCAGCAGTGATGTATACGAGCAGTACTTC.

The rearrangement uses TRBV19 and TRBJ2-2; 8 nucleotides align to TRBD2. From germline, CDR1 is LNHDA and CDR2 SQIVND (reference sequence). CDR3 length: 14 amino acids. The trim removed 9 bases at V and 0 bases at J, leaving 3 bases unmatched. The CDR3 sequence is CASEAGANTGELFF. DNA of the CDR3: TGTGCCAGCGAAGCGGGAGCGAACACCGGGGAGCTGTTTTTT.

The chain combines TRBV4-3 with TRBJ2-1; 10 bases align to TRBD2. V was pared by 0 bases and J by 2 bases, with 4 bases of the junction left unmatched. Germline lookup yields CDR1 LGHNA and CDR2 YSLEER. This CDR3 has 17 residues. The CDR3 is CASSQELAGIPYNEQFF. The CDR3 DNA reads TGCGCCAGCAGCCAAGAACTAGCGGGGATCCCCTACAATGAGCAGTTCTTC.

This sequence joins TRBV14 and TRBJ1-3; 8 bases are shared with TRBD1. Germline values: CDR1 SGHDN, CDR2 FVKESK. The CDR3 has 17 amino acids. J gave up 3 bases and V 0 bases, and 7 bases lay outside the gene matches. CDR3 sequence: CASSQEIDRGGGNTIYF. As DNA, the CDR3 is TGTGCCAGCAGCCAAGAAATCGACAGGGGAGGTGGAAACACCATATATTTT.

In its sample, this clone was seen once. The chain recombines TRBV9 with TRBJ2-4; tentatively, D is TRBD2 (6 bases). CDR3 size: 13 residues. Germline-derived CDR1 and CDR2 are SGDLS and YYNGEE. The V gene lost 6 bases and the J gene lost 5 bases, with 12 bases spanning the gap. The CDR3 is CASNRDSENIQYF. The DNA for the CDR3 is TGTGCCAGCAACCGGGACTCTGAAAACATTCAGTACTTC.

DNA of the CDR3: TGTGCCAGCAGTGACTGGCCAGGGGGCACTGAAGCTTTCTTT. Amino acids: CASSDWPGGTEAFF. The chain recombines TRBV2 with TRBJ1-1; TRBD1 agrees at 7 bases. J gave up 4 bases and V 3 bases, and 5 bases lay outside the gene matches. Germline-derived CDR1 and CDR2 are SNHLY and FYNNEI. This CDR3 spans 14 amino acids.

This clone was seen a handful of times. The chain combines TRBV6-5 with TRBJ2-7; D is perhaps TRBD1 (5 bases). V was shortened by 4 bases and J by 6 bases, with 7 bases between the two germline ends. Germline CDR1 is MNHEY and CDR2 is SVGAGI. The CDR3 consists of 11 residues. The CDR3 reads CASSSGREQYF. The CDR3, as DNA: TGTGCCAGCAGTTCAGGGCGCGAGCAGTACTTC.

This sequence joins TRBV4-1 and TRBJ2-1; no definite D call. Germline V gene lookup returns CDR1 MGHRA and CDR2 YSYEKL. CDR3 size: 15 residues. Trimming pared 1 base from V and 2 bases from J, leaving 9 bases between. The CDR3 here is CASSQGWAPYNEQFF. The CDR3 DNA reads TGCGCCAGCAGCCAAGGATGGGCACCCTACAATGAGCAGTTCTTC.

The DNA for the CDR3 is TGTGCCAGCAGTGAAGCTATGAACACTGAAGCTTTCTTT. The encoded protein is CASSEAMNTEAFF. V and J are TRBV2 and TRBJ1-1, with D unresolved. Germline lookup yields CDR1 SNHLY and CDR2 FYNNEI. With 0 bases removed from V and 0 bases from J, the gap between germline ends came to 2 bases. The CDR3 spans 13 residues.

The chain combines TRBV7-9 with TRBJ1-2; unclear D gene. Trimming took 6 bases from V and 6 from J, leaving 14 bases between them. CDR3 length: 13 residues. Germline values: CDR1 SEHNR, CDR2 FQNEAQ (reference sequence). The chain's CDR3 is CASRRDTGDGYTF. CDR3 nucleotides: TGTGCCAGCAGGCGTGACACCGGGGATGGCTACACCTTC.

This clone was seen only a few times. The CDR3 DNA follows: TGTGCCAGCAGCTTATTGGGGCCCCAGTGGACCCAGTACTTC. Its translation: CASSLLGPQWTQYF. The rearrangement joins TRBV7-8 to TRBJ2-5; perhaps TRBD1 as D (5 bases). There are 14 residues in the CDR3. The germline gives CDR1 SGHVS, CDR2 FQNEAQ. Trimming stripped 2 bases from V and 7 bases from J, with 14 bases between.

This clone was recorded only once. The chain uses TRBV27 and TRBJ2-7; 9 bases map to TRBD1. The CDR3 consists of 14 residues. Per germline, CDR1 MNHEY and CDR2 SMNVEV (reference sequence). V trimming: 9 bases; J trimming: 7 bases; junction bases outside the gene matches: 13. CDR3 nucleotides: TGTGCCAGTTCCGGGACAGGGAATTTGGGGGAGCAGTACTTC. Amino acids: CASSGTGNLGEQYF.

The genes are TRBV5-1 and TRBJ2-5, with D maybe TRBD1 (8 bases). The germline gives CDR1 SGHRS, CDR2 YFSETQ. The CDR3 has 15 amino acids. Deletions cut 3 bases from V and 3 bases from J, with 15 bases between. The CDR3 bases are TGCGCCAGCAGCTGGAGGACAGGGAGGGAAGAGACCCAGTACTTC. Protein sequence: CASSWRTGREETQYF. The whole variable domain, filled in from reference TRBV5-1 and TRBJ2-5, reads KAGVTQTPRYLIKTRGQQVTLSCSPISGHRSVSWYQQTPGQGLQFLFEYFSETQRNKGNFPGRFSGRQFSNSRSEMNVSTLELGDSALYLCASSWRTGREETQYFGPGTRLLVL.

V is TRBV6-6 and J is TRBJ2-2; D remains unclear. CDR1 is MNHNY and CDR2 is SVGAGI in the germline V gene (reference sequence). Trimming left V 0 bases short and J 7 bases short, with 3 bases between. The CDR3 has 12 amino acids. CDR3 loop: CASSYSYGELFF. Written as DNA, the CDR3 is TGTGCCAGCAGTTACTCCTACGGGGAGCTGTTTTTT.

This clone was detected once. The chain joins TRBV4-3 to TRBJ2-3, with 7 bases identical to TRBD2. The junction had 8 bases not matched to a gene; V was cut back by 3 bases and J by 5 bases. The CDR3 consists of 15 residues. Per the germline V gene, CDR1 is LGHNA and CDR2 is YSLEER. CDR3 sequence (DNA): TGCGCCAGCAGCCAGCAAGGCGGGGGTGAAGATACGCAGTATTTT. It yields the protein CASSQQGGGEDTQYF.

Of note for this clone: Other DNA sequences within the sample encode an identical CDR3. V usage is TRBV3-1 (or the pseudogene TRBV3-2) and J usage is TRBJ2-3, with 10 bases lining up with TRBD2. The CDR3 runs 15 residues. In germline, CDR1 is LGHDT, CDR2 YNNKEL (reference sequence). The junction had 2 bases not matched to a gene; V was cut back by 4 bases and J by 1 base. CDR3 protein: CASSLTSGGTDTQYF. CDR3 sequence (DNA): TGTGCCAGCAGCCTAACTAGCGGGGGCACAGATACGCAGTATTTT.

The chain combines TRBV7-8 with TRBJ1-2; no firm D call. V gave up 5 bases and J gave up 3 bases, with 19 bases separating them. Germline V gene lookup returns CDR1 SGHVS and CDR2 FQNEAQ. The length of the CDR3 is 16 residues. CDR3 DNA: TGTGCCAGCAGCCAGGCGGTAATTCGGTGGTACTATGGCTACACCTTC. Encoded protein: CASSQAVIRWYYGYTF. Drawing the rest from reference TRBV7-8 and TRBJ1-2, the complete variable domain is GAGVSQSPRYKVAKRGQDVALRCDPISGHVSLFWYQQALGQGPEFLTYFQNEAQLDKSGLPSDRFFAERPEGSVSTLKIQRTQQEDSAVYLCASSQAVIRWYYGYTFGSGTRLTVV.

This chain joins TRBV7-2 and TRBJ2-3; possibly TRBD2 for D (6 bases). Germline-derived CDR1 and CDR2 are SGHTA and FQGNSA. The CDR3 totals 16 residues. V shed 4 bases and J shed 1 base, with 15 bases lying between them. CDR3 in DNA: TGTGCCAGCAGCTCTAGGCGGGGTTATCGCACAGATACGCAGTATTTT. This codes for CASSSRRGYRTDTQYF.